This TCR beta chain was found in a study of T cell repertoires in ileal Crohn's disease (dated by TCRdb to the late 2010s). Broadly, across the study: Median disease duration was around eight years, and roughly 35% of patients were identified as active smokers at the time of surgery. The study was conducted in parallel with a multicentre cohort built to find predictors of early endoscopic recurrence after ileocolonic resection. A total of around 150 mucosal samples from roughly 50 patients were sequenced, collected from several sites on the surgical specimen as well as at postoperative endoscopy. Endoscopic postoperative recurrence was defined as a Rutgeerts score above i0. Every patient underwent surgery because of a complication, which was stricturing disease in roughly 60% of cases and penetrating disease in approximately 40%. A prospective multicentre cohort supplied the roughly 57 Crohn's disease patients whose TCR repertoires were analysed. About half of the patients received postoperative therapy: over nine received thiopurines and 15 to 20 received anti-TNF agents.

V trim: 5 bases; J trim: 6 bases; unmatched bases: 6. The germline V gene (reference sequence) specifies MNHEY as CDR1 and SMNVEV as CDR2. The CDR3 measures 13 amino acids from cysteine to phenylalanine. Only the CDR3 portion is preserved as DNA: 39 bases, with reading frame beginning at the first base. Overall study results and their limits: Sorted CD8 T cells carried more high-frequency clones than CD4 T cells, suggesting mucosal expansions were mainly CD8. Mucosal CD4 and CD8 T cells were sorted and sequenced only in a subgroup of patients, whose size was not stated. Higher high-frequency clone percentages at surgery were associated with endoscopic recurrence; all patients with clonality above 26.8% (18/57) had recurrence. A significantly higher proportion of clonal expansions was observed in active smokers at surgery than in non-smokers (approximately 26% vs 20%, p=0.02).

Around 550 nanograms of biopsy DNA per sample were submitted for commercial TCRB immunosequencing. CDR3 regions were amplified from genomic DNA by Adaptive Biotechnology using a two-step, amplification bias-controlled multiplex PCR. Primers for every V and J gene segment were used in the first PCR, and barcodes and Illumina adapters were added in the second PCR. An Illumina instrument was used to sequence the CDR3 libraries. Processing in the source paper ran as follows. The analysis used both the pipelines supplied by the vendor and custom analysis of the raw data in R/Bioconductor with R version 3.3.0. Clonality, which ranges from 0 to 1, was calculated as the inverse of the normalised Shannon entropy across all productive clones. High-frequency clones were defined as the share of the repertoire taken up by the top 100 clones, keeping only clones that passed a 95% confidence test. Overlap between samples was measured with the Morisita-Horn index, while repertoire diversity was measured with the Simpson index. Not all clones reach the TCRdb copy of this immuneACCESS table, which keeps in-frame sequences only. Checked studies attribute under half of the gap to unresolved V genes and leave the rest unexplained. V and J calls and clone size follow that table, whereas D and trimming were derived from the DNA. This sample comprises 12,000 to 15,000 clones, approximately 78% of them detected only once. The ten largest clones represent around 18% of the sample.

To be eligible, patients had to be adults with ileal or ileocolonic Crohn's disease and an indication for ileocolonic resection. Before DNA extraction, whole ileal mucosal biopsies were kept frozen at -80 degrees C. Genomic DNA was extracted from frozen whole biopsies with a TRizol-based method and quantified on a NanoDrop 2000 spectrophotometer. Worth noting for this clone: Its antigen remains undetermined. Per-nucleotide qualities are absent, and no much larger clonotype sits a single base away.

This receptor was identified in an adult with Crohn's disease. The V and J genes are TRBV27 and TRBJ1-2; the junction holds 7 bases that match TRBD1. Sequencing was carried out using ileal tissue. The nucleotides read TGTGCCAGCAGTCCGGGGACAGCGAATGGCTACACCTTC. This gives the protein CASSPGTANGYTF.